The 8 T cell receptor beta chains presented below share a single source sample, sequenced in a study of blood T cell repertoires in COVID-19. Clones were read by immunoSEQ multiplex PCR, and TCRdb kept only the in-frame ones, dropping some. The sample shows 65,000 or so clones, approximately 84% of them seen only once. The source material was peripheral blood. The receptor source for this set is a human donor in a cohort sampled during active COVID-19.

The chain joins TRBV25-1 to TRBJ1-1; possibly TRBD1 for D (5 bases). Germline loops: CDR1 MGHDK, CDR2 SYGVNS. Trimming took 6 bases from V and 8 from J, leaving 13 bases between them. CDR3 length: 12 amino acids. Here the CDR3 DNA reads TGTGCCAGCAGCTGGGGTCGGACAGAAGCTTTCTTT. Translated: CASSWGRTEAFF.

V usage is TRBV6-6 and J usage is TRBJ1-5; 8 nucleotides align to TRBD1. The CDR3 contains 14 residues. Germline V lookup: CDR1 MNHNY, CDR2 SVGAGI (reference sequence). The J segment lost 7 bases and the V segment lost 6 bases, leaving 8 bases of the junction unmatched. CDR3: CASRRQGTGQPQHF. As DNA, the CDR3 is TGTGCCAGCAGGAGACAGGGGACGGGGCAGCCCCAGCATTTT.

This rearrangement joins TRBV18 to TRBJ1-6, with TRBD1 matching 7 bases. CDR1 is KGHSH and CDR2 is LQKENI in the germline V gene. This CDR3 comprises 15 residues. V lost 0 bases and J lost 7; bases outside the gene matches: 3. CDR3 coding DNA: TGTGCCAGCTCACCACCGGCAGGGGGAAATTCACCCCTCCACTTT. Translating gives CASSPPAGGNSPLHF. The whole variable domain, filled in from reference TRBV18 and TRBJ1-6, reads NAGVMQNPRHLVRRRGQEARLRCSPMKGHSHVYWYRQLPEEGLKFMVYLQKENIIDESGMPKERFSAEFPKEGPSILRIQQVVRGDSAAYFCASSPPAGGNSPLHFGNGTRLTVT.

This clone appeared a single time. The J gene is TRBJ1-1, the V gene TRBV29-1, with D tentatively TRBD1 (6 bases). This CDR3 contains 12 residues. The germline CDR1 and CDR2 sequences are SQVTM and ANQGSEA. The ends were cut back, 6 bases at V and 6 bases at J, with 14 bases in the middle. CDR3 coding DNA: TGCAGCGTGGAACAGGGTTGGGCTGAAGCTTTCTTT. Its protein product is CSVEQGWAEAFF.

DNA for the CDR3: TGTGCCAGCAGTCTCGGGGGGAGCACAGATACGCAGTATTTT. Protein product: CASSLGGSTDTQYF. The chain links TRBV27 to TRBJ2-3, with TRBD2 identical over 7 bases. The CDR3 is 14 residues long. Losses at the gene ends were 5 bases for V and 0 bases for J; bases not matched to a gene: 2. Germline CDR1 is MNHEY and CDR2 is SMNVEV (reference sequence).

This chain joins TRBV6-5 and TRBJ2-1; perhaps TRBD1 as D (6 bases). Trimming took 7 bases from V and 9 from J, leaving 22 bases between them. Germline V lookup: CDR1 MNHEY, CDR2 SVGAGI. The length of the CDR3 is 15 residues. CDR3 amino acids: CASTEVLGTPGEQFF. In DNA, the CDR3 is TGTGCCAGCACCGAGGTTCTAGGGACACCGGGTGAGCAGTTCTTC.

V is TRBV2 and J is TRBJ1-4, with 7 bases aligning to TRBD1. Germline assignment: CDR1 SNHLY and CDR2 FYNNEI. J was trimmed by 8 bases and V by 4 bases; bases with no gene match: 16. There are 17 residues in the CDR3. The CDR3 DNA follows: TGTGCCAGCAGTGCTCGGGGGGGACAGCTCTTTCGAGAAAAACTGTTTTTT. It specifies CASSARGGQLFREKLFF.

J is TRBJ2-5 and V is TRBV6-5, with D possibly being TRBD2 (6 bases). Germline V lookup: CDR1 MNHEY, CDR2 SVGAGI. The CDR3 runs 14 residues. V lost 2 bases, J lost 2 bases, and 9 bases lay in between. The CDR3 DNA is TGTGCCAGCAGTTACCGGCGGGGACAAGAGACCCAGTACTTC. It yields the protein CASSYRRGQETQYF.